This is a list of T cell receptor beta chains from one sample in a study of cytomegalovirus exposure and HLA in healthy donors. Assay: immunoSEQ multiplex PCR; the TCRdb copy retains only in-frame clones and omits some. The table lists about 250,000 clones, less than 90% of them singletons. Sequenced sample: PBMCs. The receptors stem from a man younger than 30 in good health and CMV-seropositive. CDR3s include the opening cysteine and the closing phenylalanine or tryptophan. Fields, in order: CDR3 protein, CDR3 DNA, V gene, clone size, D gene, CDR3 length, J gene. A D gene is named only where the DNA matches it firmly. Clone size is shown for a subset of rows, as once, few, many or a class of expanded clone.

CASSHGQGYEQYF,TGTGCCAGCAGTCACGGACAGGGCTACGAGCAGTACTTC,TRBV27,NA,TRBD1,13,TRBJ2-7
CASKGTGAEKLFF,TGTGCCAGCAAAGGGACAGGGGCTGAAAAACTGTTTTTT,TRBV6-5,NA,TRBD1,13,TRBJ1-4
CASSEDGSDYEQYF,TGTGCCAGCAGCGAGGATGGTTCCGACTACGAGCAGTACTTC,TRBV7-6,once,NA,14,TRBJ2-7
CASSPPTHYGYTF,TGTGCCAGCTCACCACCCACCCACTATGGCTACACCTTC,TRBV18,NA,NA,13,TRBJ1-2
CASSLTKAQTASTDTQYF,TGTGCCAGCAGCCTAACTAAAGCTCAGACAGCTAGCACAGATACGCAGTATTTT,TRBV7-9,NA,NA,18,TRBJ2-3
CASSEVTEPGEQYF,TGTGCCAGCAGTGAAGTTACAGAGCCCGGCGAGCAGTACTTC,TRBV6-1,NA,NA,14,TRBJ2-7
CASSLSVMVDSGYEQYF,TGTGCCAGCAGCTTGTCAGTCATGGTGGACAGTGGATACGAGCAGTACTTC,TRBV5-6,NA,NA,17,TRBJ2-7
CSVVAGFGEQYF,TGCAGCGTTGTGGCCGGGTTTGGCGAGCAGTACTTC,TRBV29-1,NA,NA,12,TRBJ2-7
CASIFRPQETQYF,TGTGCCAGCATTTTCAGACCCCAAGAGACCCAGTACTTC,TRBV6-1,NA,NA,13,TRBJ2-5
CASSYSGRAGETQYF,TGTGCCAGCAGTTACTCCGGGAGGGCTGGGGAGACCCAGTACTTC,TRBV6-6,NA,TRBD2,15,TRBJ2-5
CASSQLRFEFRLAGLDEQFF,TGCGCCAGCAGCCAACTCCGCTTCGAGTTCCGGCTAGCGGGCTTGGATGAGCAGTTCTTC,TRBV4-1,NA,TRBD2,20,TRBJ2-1
CASRGQGLRSGYTF,TGTGCCAGCAGGGGACAGGGCCTCCGGAGCGGCTACACCTTC,TRBV6-5,NA,TRBD1,14,TRBJ1-2
CASSQTYSGREYEQYF,TGTGCCAGCAGCCAAACCTATAGCGGGAGGGAGTACGAGCAGTACTTC,TRBV4-2,NA,TRBD2,16,TRBJ2-7
CASSDRQIYSNQPQHF,TGTGCCAGCAGTGATAGACAGATTTATAGCAATCAGCCCCAGCATTTT,TRBV2,NA,NA,16,TRBJ1-5
CASSLVRASSYNEQFF,TGTGCCAGCAGCTTAGTCCGGGCCAGCTCCTACAATGAGCAGTTCTTC,TRBV11-1,NA,NA,16,TRBJ2-1
CASSPPLGRGETQYF,TGTGCCAGCAGCCCGCCTTTGGGGCGAGGGGAGACCCAGTACTTC,TRBV5-4,NA,NA,15,TRBJ2-5
CASSQDQGDYGYTF,TGCGCCAGCAGCCAAGATCAGGGGGACTATGGCTACACCTTC,TRBV4-1,NA,TRBD1,14,TRBJ1-2